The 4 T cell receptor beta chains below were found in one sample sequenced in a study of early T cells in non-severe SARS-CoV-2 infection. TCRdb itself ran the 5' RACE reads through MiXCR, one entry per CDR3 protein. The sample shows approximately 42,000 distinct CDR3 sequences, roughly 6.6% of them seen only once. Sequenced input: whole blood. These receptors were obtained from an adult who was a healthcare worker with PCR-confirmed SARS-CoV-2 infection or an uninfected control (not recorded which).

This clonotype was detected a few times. CDR3 bases: TGTGCCAGAATAGAGGGAGAGACCCAGTACTTC. It encodes CARIEGETQYF. The chain carries TRBV12-3 or TRBV12-4 and TRBJ2-5, with a weak D call TRBD2 (5 bases). This CDR3 is 11 amino acids long. Trimming cost V 9 bases and J 4 bases, with 9 bases left between them.

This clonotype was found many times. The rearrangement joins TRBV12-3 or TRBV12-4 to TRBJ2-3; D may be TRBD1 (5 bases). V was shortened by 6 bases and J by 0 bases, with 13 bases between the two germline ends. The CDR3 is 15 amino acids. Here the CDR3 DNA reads TGTGCCAGCAGGCGGACATTTAAAAGCACAGATACGCAGTATTTT. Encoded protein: CASRRTFKSTDTQYF.

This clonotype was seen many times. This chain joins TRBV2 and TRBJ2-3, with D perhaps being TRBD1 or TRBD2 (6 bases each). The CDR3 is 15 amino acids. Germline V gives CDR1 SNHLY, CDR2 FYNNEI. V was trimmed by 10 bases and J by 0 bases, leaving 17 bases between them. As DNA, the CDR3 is TGTGCCACCTCGGCTTGGGGGGCGAGCACAGATACGCAGTATTTT. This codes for CATSAWGASTDTQYF.

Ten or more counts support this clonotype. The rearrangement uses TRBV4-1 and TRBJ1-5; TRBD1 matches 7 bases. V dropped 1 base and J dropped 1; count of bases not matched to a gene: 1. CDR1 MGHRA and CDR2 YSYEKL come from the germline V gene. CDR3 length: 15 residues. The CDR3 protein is CASSQVTGSNQPQHF. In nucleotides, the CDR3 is TGCGCCAGCAGCCAAGTGACAGGGAGCAATCAGCCCCAGCATTTT.